The entry below gives a single T cell receptor (beta chain) sequence along with its context. What it binds is not known. The repertoire was sequenced with immunoSEQ multiplex PCR; TCRdb's copy has only in-frame clones and lacks some. Of about 110,000 clones listed, approximately 90% are singletons. The sample comes from a study of OX40 agonist ivuxolimab in advanced cancers. Overall study: Participants could have had prior anti-PD-1, anti-PD-L1 or anti-CTLA-4 therapy, and around 40% had some. Partial responses were achieved by three patients, of whom one had hepatocellular carcinoma and two had cutaneous melanoma.

The CDR3 runs 14 residues. Trimming left V 1 base short and J 8 bases short, with 11 bases between. Looked up from germline, CDR1 is LNHNV and CDR2 is YYDKDF (reference sequence). Study findings and constraints: Clones of CD4+ and CD8+ blood T cells grew by week 6 at doses of 0.1 to 3.0 mg/kg. Partial responders at 0.1-3.0 mg/kg had among the lowest clonal expansion.

The chain employs TRBV15 and TRBJ1-4, with D possibly matching TRBD1 (5 bases). The TCR comes from an adult with an advanced solid tumor such as melanoma, head and neck, liver or kidney cancer. The source was CD4+ or CD8+ T cells sorted from blood, collected in a trial of the OX40 agonist ivuxolimab. This chain's CDR3 is CATSRGSRAEKLFF. Here the CDR3 DNA reads TGTGCCACCAGCAGAGGTTCCAGGGCCGAAAAACTGTTTTTT.